The clone carrying this T cell receptor beta chain was seen a few times. Its specificity is unknown. With 6 bases removed from V and 1 base from J, the gap between germline ends came to 10 bases. The length of the CDR3 is 14 residues. Germline V gives CDR1 LNHDA, CDR2 SQIVND (reference sequence). The table came from immunoSEQ multiplex PCR; TCRdb's copy has only in-frame clones and leaves some out. The data contain 100,000 to 150,000 clones, 85% to 90% of them singletons. This specimen comes from a study of cytomegalovirus exposure and HLA in healthy donors. Regarding the study as a whole: Reports credit the classifier with highly specific, highly sensitive diagnosis of cytomegalovirus status.

Sequencing input: PBMCs. This chain links TRBV19 with TRBJ1-5; a weak D match, TRBD1 (6 bases). This sequence originates from a man aged 30 to 45 in good health and CMV-seronegative. The CDR3 spells CASSLGQSNQPQHF. The CDR3 DNA reads TGTGCCAGTAGCCTCGGACAGAGCAATCAGCCCCAGCATTTT.